This T cell receptor (beta chain) derives from a study of blood T cell repertoires in COVID-19. About the research overall: Collection of acute and convalescent COVID-19 samples took place in the United States, Italy and Spain. PBMCs, B-cell-depleted T cells, or T cells were the source of the cDNA or gDNA that made up the material.

Germline assignment: CDR1 SGHTA and CDR2 FQGNSA. Between the trimmed V and J ends, which lost 5 bases and 2 bases, there was a span of 13 bases. The CDR3 extends over 14 amino acids. The table came from immunoSEQ multiplex PCR; TCRdb's copy has only in-frame clones and leaves some out. The profile covers under 200,000 clones, with around 72% appearing a single time and about 3% taken by the ten largest. The chain recombines TRBV7-2 with TRBJ2-7; D remains unclear. This sequence was found in a woman of 80 years or more with acute or convalescent COVID-19. Sequenced input: peripheral blood. The CDR3 nucleotides read TGTGCCAGCAGCCAGACTGCTGGCCCCTACGAGCAGTACTTC. This sequence encodes CASSQTAGPYEQYF.